The present T cell receptor beta chain was sequenced within a study of blood T cell repertoires in COVID-19. Background on the study: COVID-19 samples collected from the United States, Italy and Spain covered acute and convalescent phases. The cDNA or gDNA used as material had been derived from T cells, B-cell-depleted T cells, or PBMCs.

Authors' methods: How many nucleated cells were present was estimated from reference gene primer amplification. Sequencing was performed with immunoSEQ multiplex PCR; in TCRdb, only in-frame clones are kept and a portion is missing. The V and J calls and clone size come from that table; D and trimming were worked out from the DNA. Of about 150,000 clones listed, roughly 89% are singletons. Trimming took 8 bases from V and 3 from J, leaving 12 bases between them. The CDR3 has 13 amino acids. CDR1 is KGHDR and CDR2 is SFDVKD in the germline V gene. This clone appeared once. The sequence derives from a man in his forties or fifties with acute or convalescent COVID-19. The sequenced sample was peripheral blood. This chain links TRBV24-1 with TRBJ1-2; D is ambiguous. Here the CDR3 DNA reads TGTGCCACCAATGTATGTCTTGACTATGGCTACACCTTC. Residues: CATNVCLDYGYTF.